This T cell receptor beta chain was profiled in a study of CD8+ T cells in alopecia areata. Study conclusions and caveats: Tofacitinib significantly reduced both scalp clonality and expanded CD8+ clones among the top 100.

RNA extraction was followed by reverse transcription into cDNA, which acted as the sequencing template. Assay: immunoSEQ multiplex PCR; the TCRdb copy retains only in-frame clones and omits some. The repertoire has 200,000 to 250,000 clones, under 70% of them found once; the top ten carry 4% to 4.5%. Notes on this clone: Its specificity is unknown.

Trimming pared 0 bases from V and 4 bases from J, leaving 7 bases between. The germline V gene has CDR1 LNHNV and CDR2 YYDKDF (reference sequence). This CDR3 has 13 amino acids. As to treatment: oral pan-JAK inhibitor, 5-10 mg twice daily. This rearrangement joins TRBV15 to TRBJ2-7; D ambiguous. The sequencing here drew on CD4+ T cells sorted from blood, taken at week 4, from a patient treated with tofacitinib. The clonotype comes from a human donor with alopecia areata. The CDR3 spells CATSRERNYEQYF. CDR3 sequence (DNA): TGTGCCACCAGCAGAGAGCGTAATTACGAGCAGTACTTC.